These 29 T cell receptor beta chains were sequenced from one sample in a study of beta chain features in type 1 diabetes. Whole-study results and caveats: Across all four CD4+ subsets, people with type 1 diabetes showed modestly shorter TCRB CDR3s.

Expressed TCRB transcripts were sequenced because the isolated RNA had all been reverse transcribed beforehand. Sequencing was performed with immunoSEQ multiplex PCR; in TCRdb, only in-frame clones are kept and a portion is missing. The data contain 600,000 to 700,000 clones, around 12% of them singletons. These receptors' targets are unknown. Specimen: naive CD4+ T cells from blood. The receptors here all came from a man aged 30 to 45 with type 1 diabetes.

This clone occurred a few times. V usage is TRBV29-1 and J usage is TRBJ1-1; D may be TRBD1 (6 bases). The V end was cut by 6 bases, the J end by 8 bases, with 16 bases between. The CDR3 totals 12 residues. Germline CDR1 is SQVTM and CDR2 is ANQGSEA. DNA for the CDR3: TGCAGCGTGCCCGGGACACCTACCGAAGCTTTCTTT. This gives the protein CSVPGTPTEAFF.

The chain uses TRBV19 and TRBJ1-5; D perhaps matches TRBD1 (5 bases). The CDR3 runs 16 residues. V was clipped by 3 bases and J by 2 bases, with 14 bases between them. Germline V lookup: CDR1 LNHDA, CDR2 SQIVND (reference sequence). The DNA for the CDR3 is TGTGCCAGTAGTATTCAGGGAGTTAATCGCAATCAGCCCCAGCATTTT. Its translation is CASSIQGVNRNQPQHF.

In this sample, this clone turned up a few times. The chain employs TRBV23-1 and TRBJ2-7, with D possibly being TRBD2 (5 bases). TRBV23-1 qualifies as an ORF whose function is uncertain. Trimming removed 11 bases at V and 4 bases at J, with 9 bases between. This CDR3 comprises 10 residues. This CDR3 reads CAPPGYEQYF. The DNA of the CDR3 is TGCGCCCCCCCGGGATACGAGCAGTACTTC.

The chain combines TRBV2 with TRBJ2-7; D gene uncertain. Trimming shortened V by 7 bases and J by 0 bases, and 19 bases separated the two germline ends. The CDR3 has 16 residues. From germline, CDR1 is SNHLY and CDR2 FYNNEI. The CDR3 bases are TGTGCCAGCACTCAAGCGAGAGGTCCACGCTCCTACGAGCAGTACTTC. This encodes CASTQARGPRSYEQYF.

The table lists this clone with a few counts. This chain links TRBV14 with TRBJ2-1; possibly TRBD2 for D (6 bases). The CDR3 runs to 14 residues. CDR1 and CDR2 from the germline V gene are SGHDN and FVKESK. V lost 3 bases, J lost 9 bases, and 15 bases lay in between. The CDR3 region is CASSHRDWGTEQFF. The CDR3 bases are TGTGCCAGCAGCCATCGGGACTGGGGGACTGAGCAGTTCTTC.

This clone was detected a few times. This rearrangement joins TRBV7-2 to TRBJ1-3; no reliable D call. The CDR3 spans 15 residues. V lost 3 bases and J lost 0, with 9 bases in between. The germline V gene encodes CDR1 SGHTA and CDR2 FQGNSA. In DNA, the CDR3 is TGTGCCAGCAGCTTTGGGGTCAACTCTGGAAACACCATATATTTT. This translates into CASSFGVNSGNTIYF.

The chain joins TRBV11-2 to TRBJ2-1, with 9 bases identical to TRBD2. With V trimmed by 5 bases and J by 4 bases, 12 bases remained unmatched. In germline, CDR1 is SGHAT, CDR2 FQNNGV. The CDR3 consists of 17 residues. CDR3 bases: TGTGCCAGCAGCGTAGTTATAGCGGGGGACGTGTACAATGAGCAGTTCTTC. This sequence encodes CASSVVIAGDVYNEQFF.

The table lists this clone with a few counts. This same CDR3 is encoded by further DNA sequences in the sample. The gene calls are TRBV7-2 and TRBJ2-2, with D possibly being TRBD1 (6 bases). The V end was cut by 4 bases, the J end by 1 base, with 10 bases between. The germline V gene encodes CDR1 SGHTA and CDR2 FQGNSA. The CDR3 loop spans 15 amino acids. Here the CDR3 reads CASSSTGMNTGELFF. CDR3 bases: TGTGCCAGCAGCTCCACAGGGATGAACACCGGGGAGCTGTTTTTT.

This clone was seen a handful of times. This chain joins TRBV27 and TRBJ1-5; maybe TRBD1 (6 bases). With 5 bases removed from V and 5 bases from J, the gap between germline ends came to 16 bases. In germline, CDR1 is MNHEY, CDR2 SMNVEV (reference sequence). CDR3 length equals 15 residues. The CDR3 DNA follows: TGTGCCAGCAGTCGCGAGGGGGTCGGTGATCAGCCCCAGCATTTT. It codes for CASSREGVGDQPQHF.

The V and J genes are TRBV2 and TRBJ2-7, with D perhaps TRBD1 (5 bases). The germline V gene encodes CDR1 SNHLY and CDR2 FYNNEI. The CDR3 runs to 13 residues. V lost 6 bases, J lost 2 bases, and 11 bases lay in between. The CDR3 DNA reads as TGTGCCAGCAGGTTGGACATCACCTACGAGCAGTACTTC. Protein product: CASRLDITYEQYF.

Only a few counts were recorded for this clone. The J gene is TRBJ1-2, the V gene TRBV7-9; perhaps TRBD1 as D (5 bases). The V end lost 2 bases, the J end lost 4 bases, and 20 bases lay between the germline ends. Germline assignment: CDR1 SEHNR and CDR2 FQNEAQ (reference sequence). The CDR3 is 17 residues long. The CDR3: CASSLKRPGAPSYGYTF. CDR3 bases: TGTGCCAGCAGCTTAAAGCGACCCGGGGCGCCCAGCTATGGCTACACCTTC.

This clone was found a few times. This chain uses TRBV29-1 with TRBJ2-7; D tentatively reads TRBD1 or TRBD2 (5 bases each). Germline values: CDR1 SQVTM, CDR2 ANQGSEA. The CDR3 extends over 15 amino acids. Trimming took 3 bases from V and 1 from J, leaving 16 bases between them. CDR3 sequence (DNA): TGCAGCGTTGAGGTAGGATCGGGGCCGTCCTACGAGCAGTACTTC. Translation gives CSVEVGSGPSYEQYF.

A few counts support this clone. The V call is TRBV6-6, the J call TRBJ1-3; 8 bases are a match to TRBD1. The germline V gene has CDR1 MNHNY and CDR2 SVGAGI (reference sequence). After removal of 5 bases from V and 4 bases from J, the junction contained 10 bases not matched to a gene. The CDR3 is made up of 16 amino acids. CDR3 sequence reads: CASSPASTGAGNTIYF. CDR3 nucleotides: TGTGCCAGCAGTCCCGCGTCGACAGGGGCGGGAAACACCATATATTTT.

The chain recombines TRBV5-6 with TRBJ2-4; 9 bases fit TRBD2. The CDR3 has 15 amino acids. Germline V lookup: CDR1 SGHDT, CDR2 YYEEEE. The ends lost 0 bases at V and 11 bases at J; junction bases unmatched: 9. The chain's CDR3 is CASSLVSGGTGVQYF. The CDR3, as DNA: TGTGCCAGCAGCTTGGTTAGCGGGGGCACGGGAGTTCAGTACTTC.

This clone has just a few counts. The J gene is TRBJ2-3, the V gene TRBV7-2; D gene uncertain. The CDR3 has 13 residues. V was clipped by 4 bases and J by 0 bases, with 5 bases between them. CDR1 is SGHTA, CDR2 FQGNSA, per germline. The CDR3 DNA reads TGTGCCAGCAGCTCCCTCAGCACAGATACGCAGTATTTT. Amino acids: CASSSLSTDTQYF.

The V gene is TRBV7-2, the J gene TRBJ1-6; D is unresolved. CDR3 length: 17 residues. Germline CDR1 is SGHTA and CDR2 is FQGNSA. Deletions cut 7 bases from V and 0 bases from J, with 16 bases between. CDR3 loop: CASNYPAGSSYNSPLHF. In DNA, the CDR3 is TGTGCCAGCAACTACCCGGCGGGGAGCTCCTATAATTCACCCCTCCACTTT.

The chain joins TRBV5-1 to TRBJ2-1; 7 bases map to TRBD2. The CDR3 extends over 17 amino acids. J was trimmed by 6 bases and V by 1 base; bases with no gene match: 13. From germline, CDR1 is SGHRS and CDR2 YFSETQ. The CDR3 spells CASSLTSGGLSRNEQFF. The CDR3 DNA sequence: TGCGCCAGCAGCTTGACCTCGGGGGGTCTTAGCCGCAATGAGCAGTTCTTC. The entire variable domain, with the rest obtained from reference TRBV5-1 and TRBJ2-1, is as follows: KAGVTQTPRYLIKTRGQQVTLSCSPISGHRSVSWYQQTPGQGLQFLFEYFSETQRNKGNFPGRFSGRQFSNSRSEMNVSTLELGDSALYLCASSLTSGGLSRNEQFFGPGTRLTVL.

The table lists this clone with a few counts. The genes are TRBV5-4 and TRBJ1-1; no firm D call. The V gene's germline CDR1 is SGHNT and CDR2 YYREEE (reference sequence). The V and J ends lost 8 bases and 0 bases respectively, with 14 bases between them. The CDR3 covers 14 residues. CDR3 amino acids: CASFRAALNTEAFF. The CDR3 DNA follows: TGTGCCAGTTTTCGGGCAGCTTTGAACACTGAAGCTTTCTTT.

This clone was seen more than once but under ten times. The chain is built from TRBV7-9 and TRBJ1-2, with D tentatively TRBD1 (6 bases). Germline CDR1 is SEHNR and CDR2 is FQNEAQ (reference sequence). V lost 3 bases, J lost 3 bases, and 11 bases lay in between. The CDR3 is 14 residues long. CDR3: CASSFGGGHYGYTF. As DNA, the CDR3 is TGTGCCAGCAGCTTCGGGGGCGGACACTATGGCTACACCTTC.

This clone was observed a few times. The chain uses TRBV28 and TRBJ2-7, with 11 bases that match TRBD1. This CDR3 is 16 amino acids long. CDR1 is MDHEN and CDR2 is SYDVKM in the germline V gene. The J segment lost 0 bases and the V segment lost 5 bases, leaving 6 bases of the junction unmatched. The chain's CDR3 is CASSPPGQGGSYEQYF. CDR3 nucleotide sequence: TGTGCCAGCAGTCCCCCGGGACAGGGGGGCTCCTACGAGCAGTACTTC.

This clone appeared a few times. The chain employs TRBV7-2 and TRBJ1-3; a weak D match, TRBD1 (5 bases). Germline lookup yields CDR1 SGHTA and CDR2 FQGNSA. Deletions cut 3 bases from V and 4 bases from J, with 13 bases between. CDR3 size: 15 residues. The DNA of the CDR3 is TGTGCCAGCAGCTTTGCCGGGACGGCAGGAAACACCATATATTTT. It is translated as CASSFAGTAGNTIYF.

The chain is built from TRBV7-9 and TRBJ2-3; TRBD2 matches at 15 bases. Germline V gene sequence: CDR1 SEHNR, CDR2 FQNEAQ (reference sequence). J gave up 3 bases and V 3 bases, and 10 bases lay outside the gene matches. The CDR3 totals 19 residues. The CDR3 DNA is TGTGCCAGCAGCTTCTCGCCGGGACTAGCGGGGGGCGATACAGATACGCAGTATTTT. Translating it yields CASSFSPGLAGGDTDTQYF.

In nucleotides, the CDR3 is TGTGCCAGCAGTCAAACCGGACGGATCTACGAGCAGTACTTC. Its translation is CASSQTGRIYEQYF. The rearrangement joins TRBV6-5 to TRBJ2-7; D is undetermined. The CDR3 loop spans 14 amino acids. V lost 5 bases and J lost 3, with 14 bases in between. Germline CDR1 is MNHEY and CDR2 is SVGAGI.

The V and J genes are TRBV6-5 and TRBJ1-1; the D is unclear. The CDR3 runs to 12 residues. Per the germline V gene, CDR1 is MNHEY and CDR2 is SVGAGI. V was shortened by 4 bases and J by 6 bases, with 9 bases between the two germline ends. The CDR3: CASSSTLAEAFF. The CDR3 DNA sequence: TGTGCCAGCAGTTCAACCTTGGCTGAAGCTTTCTTT.

This clone was recorded a few times. The V and J genes are TRBV7-9 and TRBJ2-1, with TRBD1 matching over 7 bases. Germline V gene sequence: CDR1 SEHNR, CDR2 FQNEAQ (reference sequence). With V trimmed by 7 bases and J by 6 bases, 9 bases remained unmatched. This CDR3 is 14 amino acids long. The CDR3 DNA reads as TGTGCCAGCATTCCGACAGGGTTGGGCAATGAGCAGTTCTTC. It is translated as CASIPTGLGNEQFF.

J is TRBJ1-2 and V is TRBV6-6; D possibly corresponds to TRBD1 (6 bases). The CDR3 extends over 16 amino acids. In germline, CDR1 is MNHNY, CDR2 SVGAGI (reference sequence). The V and J ends lost 2 bases and 4 bases respectively, with 17 bases between them. The DNA for the CDR3 is TGTGCCAGCAGTTACGATCCCCAGACAGGAGGCTATGGCTACACCTTC. Its protein is CASSYDPQTGGYGYTF.

There are a few counts of this clone. The gene calls are TRBV19 and TRBJ1-1; D remains unclear. The CDR3 is 15 amino acids. Looked up from germline, CDR1 is LNHDA and CDR2 is SQIVND (reference sequence). V was trimmed by 1 base and J by 0 bases, leaving 9 bases between them. Here the CDR3 DNA reads TGTGCCAGTAGTATAGTCCCAACCTTGAACACTGAAGCTTTCTTT. Its protein product is CASSIVPTLNTEAFF.

This sequence joins TRBV7-3 and TRBJ2-3; the match to TRBD2 covers 13 bases. V shed 3 bases, J shed 0 bases, and the junction held 0 bases outside the gene matches. In germline, CDR1 is SGHTA, CDR2 FQGTGA. The CDR3 runs to 16 residues. The CDR3: CASSLGLAGSTDTQYF. The CDR3 nucleotides read TGTGCCAGCAGCTTGGGACTAGCGGGGAGCACAGATACGCAGTATTTT.

This chain joins TRBV10-3 and TRBJ2-5; the match to TRBD1 covers 9 bases. Germline V gene sequence: CDR1 ENHRY, CDR2 SYGVKD. The CDR3 totals 14 residues. Trimming took 5 bases from V and 4 from J; bases not matched to a gene: 5. The CDR3 nucleotides read TGTGCCATCAGTTTGGGACAGGGAGTAGAGACCCAGTACTTC. Its protein product is CAISLGQGVETQYF.